Given below is one T cell receptor (beta chain) in context. The entry originates in a study of T cell changes during pregnancy in multiple sclerosis. Generated by immunoSEQ multiplex PCR, the TCRdb table keeps only in-frame clones and is missing some. This table has about 33,000 clones, 91% appearing once. Germline V gene lookup returns CDR1 SGHRS and CDR2 YFSETQ. CDR3 length: 19 amino acids. With 7 bases clipped from V and 0 bases from J, the junction kept 11 bases outside the gene matches. This chain connects TRBV5-1 to TRBJ2-2; TRBD2 matches at 14 bases. This clonotype was obtained from a female donor in good health, enrolled as a control in a pregnancy study. The starting material was CD4+ T cells from peripheral blood mononuclear cells, obtained in the third trimester of pregnancy. The CDR3 coding sequence is TGCGCCAGCGCCAAAGGACTAGCGGGAGGCCGTACGAACACCGGGGAGCTGTTTTTT. Translating it yields CASAKGLAGGRTNTGELFF.